The 23 T cell receptor beta chains presented below share a single source sample, sequenced in a study of OX40 agonist ivuxolimab in advanced cancers. The protocol used for the library was the immunoSEQ multiplex PCR assay. Entries here come from immuneACCESS through TCRdb and include only in-frame sequences with V and J called. Some clones fail to appear in such tables; in the studies checked, an unresolved V gene covers under half of the shortfall, and the cause of the remainder is unknown. This sample gives about 48,000 clones in total; approximately 88% of them show up just once. The ten largest make up around 1.1% of the sample. Source: CD4+ or CD8+ T cells sorted from blood, taken in a trial of the OX40 agonist ivuxolimab. The source of these receptors is an adult with an advanced solid tumor such as melanoma, head and neck, liver or kidney cancer.

This clone was seen a single time. V gene TRBV6-1 combines with J gene TRBJ2-5; tentatively, D is TRBD1 (5 bases). Germline V gives CDR1 MNHNS, CDR2 SASEGT. V lost 1 base and J 0 bases, leaving 15 bases between the germline ends. There are 17 residues in the CDR3. The CDR3 here is CASSEVAQVFYQETQYF. For the CDR3, the DNA is TGTGCCAGCAGTGAAGTCGCACAGGTGTTCTACCAAGAGACCCAGTACTTC.

This clone is a singleton in its sample. The chain uses TRBV6-5 and TRBJ2-7; 8 nucleotides line up with TRBD1. V shed 6 bases and J 1 base; nucleotides not matched to a gene: 5. Germline CDR1 reads MNHEY; CDR2 reads SVGAGI. The CDR3 contains 14 residues. The CDR3 DNA follows: TGTGCCAGCAGCTTCGGACAGGGATCCTACGAGCAGTACTTC. Protein product: CASSFGQGSYEQYF.

This clone was observed a few times. This sequence joins TRBV27 and TRBJ2-4; D is undetermined. V lost 6 bases to trimming and J lost 0 bases, with 6 bases between them. This CDR3 is built from 13 residues. From germline, CDR1 is MNHEY and CDR2 SMNVEV (reference sequence). CDR3 residues: CASRALAKNIQYF. CDR3 coding DNA: TGTGCCAGCAGAGCCTTAGCCAAAAACATTCAGTACTTC.

The gene calls are TRBV5-1 and TRBJ2-3; D is possibly TRBD1 (6 bases). V lost 0 bases to trimming and J lost 4 bases, with 9 bases between them. This CDR3 is 14 amino acids long. Germline CDR1 SGHRS, CDR2 YFSETQ. Here the CDR3 reads CASSLGPGADTQYF. Here the CDR3 DNA reads TGCGCCAGCAGCTTGGGCCCAGGGGCAGATACGCAGTATTTT.

This clone was detected only a few times. This chain joins TRBV11-1 and TRBJ2-3, with 10 nucleotides matching TRBD2. The germline CDR1 and CDR2 sequences are SGHAT and FQDESV (reference sequence). V trimming: 2 bases; J trimming: 1 base; junction bases outside the gene matches: 3. This CDR3 region has 16 residues. The chain's CDR3 is CASSLLAGARTDTQYF. The CDR3 nucleotides read TGTGCCAGCAGCTTACTAGCGGGGGCCCGCACAGATACGCAGTATTTT.

This clone occurred once. The rearrangement uses TRBV19 and TRBJ2-3, with 11 bases lining up with TRBD1. The CDR3 is 15 residues long. V lost 3 bases and J lost 1; bases outside the gene matches: 0. Germline-derived CDR1 and CDR2 are LNHDA and SQIVND (reference sequence). CDR3 sequence reads: CASSMGQGGTDTQYF. The CDR3 DNA sequence: TGTGCCAGTAGTATGGGACAGGGGGGCACAGATACGCAGTATTTT.

The V gene is TRBV9, the J gene TRBJ2-3, with D perhaps matching TRBD1 (6 bases). The ends were cut back, 4 bases at V and 2 bases at J, with 11 bases in the middle. CDR1 is SGDLS, CDR2 YYNGEE, per germline. The CDR3 runs to 14 residues. CDR3 region: CASSRDTSTDTQYF. For the CDR3, the DNA is TGTGCCAGCAGCAGGGACACCTCCACAGATACGCAGTATTTT.

This sequence joins TRBV11-3 and TRBJ1-5; D perhaps matches TRBD1 (6 bases). The germline V gene has CDR1 SGHNT and CDR2 YENEEA. Trimming left V 3 bases short and J 0 bases short, with 15 bases between. The CDR3 loop spans 17 amino acids. CDR3 nucleotides: TGTGCCAGCAGCTTTAGGGGGTCGTTATATAGCAATCAGCCCCAGCATTTT. Protein: CASSFRGSLYSNQPQHF.

This chain joins TRBV9 and TRBJ2-3; D possibly matches TRBD1 or TRBD2 (5 bases each). The CDR3 extends over 14 amino acids. The V end was cut by 4 bases, the J end by 4 bases, with 13 bases between. Germline-derived CDR1 and CDR2 are SGDLS and YYNGEE. The CDR3 region has the DNA TGTGCCAGCAGCCGGGACGTCGGGGCAGATACGCAGTATTTT. This translates into CASSRDVGADTQYF.

This rearrangement joins TRBV2 to TRBJ2-3; 9 bases are a match to TRBD2. The CDR3 spans 17 residues. The germline V gene encodes CDR1 SNHLY and CDR2 FYNNEI. The V segment lost 2 bases and the J segment 5 bases; nucleotides outside the gene matches: 11. CDR3 DNA: TGTGCCAGCAGTGAATTTTCTAGCGGGATTGGAGAAGATACGCAGTATTTT. Its translation: CASSEFSSGIGEDTQYF. Using reference TRBV2 and TRBJ2-3 for the parts outside the CDR3, the full variable domain is EPEVTQTPSHQVTQMGQEVILRCVPISNHLYFYWYRQILGQKVEFLVSFYNNEISEKSEIFDDQFSVERPDGSNFTLKIRSTKLEDSAMYFCASSEFSSGIGEDTQYFGPGTRLTVL.

V gene TRBV5-1 combines with J gene TRBJ2-7; D possibly uses TRBD1 or TRBD2 (6 bases each). CDR3 length: 14 amino acids. V was pared by 4 bases and J by 2 bases, with 13 bases between. Looked up from germline, CDR1 is SGHRS and CDR2 is YFSETQ. The CDR3 nucleotides are TGCGCCAGCAGCCTTTTCGGGGGCGCCTACGAGCAGTACTTC. This encodes CASSLFGGAYEQYF.

The CDR3, as DNA: TGTGCCACCAGCCCTCGCCGGGGGGTTACTAACAATGAGCAGTTCTTC. Translated: CATSPRRGVTNNEQFF. This chain uses TRBV15 with TRBJ2-1; TRBD2 matches 7 bases. The CDR3 has 16 amino acids. Losses at the gene ends were 5 bases for V and 5 bases for J; bases not matched to a gene: 12. CDR1 LNHNV and CDR2 YYDKDF come from the germline V gene (reference sequence).

V gene TRBV7-2 combines with J gene TRBJ2-2, with D maybe TRBD1 (6 bases). CDR3 size: 14 residues. V was clipped by 4 bases and J by 8 bases, with 14 bases between them. Germline CDR1 reads SGHTA; CDR2 reads FQGNSA. The CDR3 region has the DNA TGTGCCAGCAGCTCCCACAGGGTAGGGGGGGAGCTGTTTTTT. As protein: CASSSHRVGGELFF.

The rearrangement joins TRBV27 to TRBJ1-2, with 8 positions matching TRBD1. Per the germline V gene, CDR1 is MNHEY and CDR2 is SMNVEV (reference sequence). V lost 4 bases to trimming and J lost 3 bases; unmatched junction nucleotides: 13. The CDR3 loop spans 17 amino acids. The CDR3 sequence: CASSSAGQGSTYYGYTF. The DNA of the CDR3 is TGTGCCAGCAGTTCGGCTGGACAGGGTTCAACTTACTATGGCTACACCTTC.

The chain has TRBV14 and TRBJ2-1; 9 nucleotides match TRBD2. Losses at the gene ends were 4 bases for V and 4 bases for J; bases not matched to a gene: 5. Looked up from germline, CDR1 is SGHDN and CDR2 is FVKESK. The length of the CDR3 is 15 residues. CDR3 protein: CASSLVAGAYNEQFF. The CDR3, as DNA: TGTGCCAGCAGCCTAGTAGCGGGGGCTTACAATGAGCAGTTCTTC.

The chain combines TRBV28 with TRBJ1-1; 9 nucleotides agree with TRBD1. The germline CDR1 and CDR2 sequences are MDHEN and SYDVKM. The CDR3 contains 14 residues. With 6 bases clipped from V and 1 base from J, the junction kept 3 bases outside the gene matches. As DNA, the CDR3 is TGTGCCAGCAGCTCGGGACAGGGGAACACTGAAGCTTTCTTT. It translates to CASSSGQGNTEAFF.

The chain is built from TRBV7-9 and TRBJ2-3, with TRBD2 matching 12 bases. CDR1 SEHNR and CDR2 FQNEAQ come from the germline V gene (reference sequence). The CDR3 length is 16 residues. The V and J ends lost 5 bases and 6 bases, in that order; junction bases with no gene match: 9. The CDR3 loop is CASSPGTSGLRDTQYF. DNA of the CDR3: TGTGCCAGCAGCCCAGGGACTAGCGGGCTCAGGGATACGCAGTATTTT.

The chain employs TRBV25-1 and TRBJ2-5; 9 nucleotides match TRBD1. The germline V gene has CDR1 MGHDK and CDR2 SYGVNS. V was pared by 6 bases and J by 0 bases, with 2 bases of the junction left unmatched. The CDR3 is 14 amino acids. The CDR3 is CASRGQGHQETQYF. The CDR3 coding sequence is TGTGCCAGCAGGGGACAGGGCCACCAAGAGACCCAGTACTTC.

In DNA form, the CDR3 reads TGTGCCACAGGGGATTTCTACGAGCAGTACTTC. Translated: CATGDFYEQYF. The chain employs TRBV15 and TRBJ2-7, with a possible D match to TRBD1 (5 bases). V was shortened by 9 bases and J by 3 bases, with 9 bases between the two germline ends. The CDR3 consists of 11 residues. Germline V gives CDR1 LNHNV, CDR2 YYDKDF (reference sequence).

This sequence joins TRBV25-1 and TRBJ2-5; TRBD2 agrees at 9 bases. The V gene end was trimmed by 1 base and the J gene end by 1 base; junction bases not matched to a gene: 7. Germline loops: CDR1 MGHDK, CDR2 SYGVNS. This CDR3 is built from 17 residues. The CDR3 bases are TGTGCCAGCAGTGAATTTGGGCTAGCGGGGCTCCAAGAGACCCAGTACTTC. Protein sequence: CASSEFGLAGLQETQYF.

As for this clone: The junction shows a germline mismatch at one end, possibly a read error. The sample has other DNA sequences that encode this CDR3 too. The chain is built from TRBV6-6 and TRBJ2-7; D is ambiguous. The CDR3 has 14 residues. Germline V gene sequence: CDR1 MNHNY, CDR2 SVGAGI (reference sequence). CDR3: CASSLLASVREQYF. CDR3 in DNA: TGTGCCAGCAGTTTGTTAGCATCAGTTCGCGAGCAGTACTTT.

This clone was detected once. This chain joins TRBV7-8 and TRBJ1-4; D unresolved. The CDR3 totals 15 residues. The V and J ends lost 5 bases and 0 bases respectively, with 10 bases between them. The germline V gene encodes CDR1 SGHVS and CDR2 FQNEAQ. Written as DNA, the CDR3 is TGTGCCAGCAGCCGGAACAGTGCAACTAATGAAAAACTGTTTTTT. Its translation is CASSRNSATNEKLFF.

This clone has just a few counts. The CDR3 DNA reads as TGCGCCAGCAGCCCGACAACCGCCTCTACAATAGCCAAAAACATTCAGTACTTC. It encodes CASSPTTASTIAKNIQYF. This chain uses TRBV4-1 with TRBJ2-4, with D unresolved. Trimming shortened V by 4 bases and J by 0 bases, and 19 bases separated the two germline ends. The germline V gene encodes CDR1 MGHRA and CDR2 YSYEKL. This CDR3 spans 18 amino acids.